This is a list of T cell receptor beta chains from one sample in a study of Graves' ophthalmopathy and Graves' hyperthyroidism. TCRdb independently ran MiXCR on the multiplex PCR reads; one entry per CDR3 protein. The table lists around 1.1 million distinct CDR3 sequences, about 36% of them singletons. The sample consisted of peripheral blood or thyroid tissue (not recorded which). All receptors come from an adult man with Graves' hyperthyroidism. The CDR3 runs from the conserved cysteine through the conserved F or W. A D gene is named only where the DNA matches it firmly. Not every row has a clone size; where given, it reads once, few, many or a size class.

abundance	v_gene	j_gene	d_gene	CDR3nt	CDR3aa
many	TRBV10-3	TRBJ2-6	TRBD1	TGTGCCTCCATGAATTTGCAGGGGGCAACCTCTGGGGCCAACGTCCTGACTTTC	CASMNLQGATSGANVLTF
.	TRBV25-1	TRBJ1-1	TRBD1	TGTGCCAGCAGTGGGATCAGGGGGATTGAAGCTTTCTTT	CASSGIRGIEAFF
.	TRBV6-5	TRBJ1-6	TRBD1	TGTGCCAGCAGTTATGGACAGGGGGCAAGTCCCCTCCACTTT	CASSYGQGASPLHF
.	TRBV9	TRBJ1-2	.	TGTGCCAGCAGCGTAGACGGACAAGTAGGCGGCTACACCTTC	CASSVDGQVGGYTF
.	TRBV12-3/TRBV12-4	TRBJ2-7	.	TGTGCCAGCAGCCCCCCGTTCTCCGAGCAGTACTTC	CASSPPFSEQYF
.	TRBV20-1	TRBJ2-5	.	TGCAGTGCTCCCCTCGGGGAGACCCAGTACTTC	CSAPLGETQYF
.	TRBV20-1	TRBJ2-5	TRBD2	TGCAGTGCTAGTTTCCTAGCGGGGGGGTTACAAGAGACCCAGTACTTC	CSASFLAGGLQETQYF
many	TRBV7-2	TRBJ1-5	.	TGTGCCAGCAGCTTAGATGTGGACGACACAAATCAGCCCCAGCATTTT	CASSLDVDDTNQPQHF
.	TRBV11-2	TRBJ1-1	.	TGTGCCAGCAGCCTAGCGGGGGGGCGATTTGGGGACACTGAAGCTTTCTTT	CASSLAGGRFGDTEAFF
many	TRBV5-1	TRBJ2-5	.	TGCGCCAGCAGCCAAACCTCAGCCGGGGGAGAGACCCAGTACTTC	CASSQTSAGGETQYF
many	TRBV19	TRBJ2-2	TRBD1	TGTGCCAGTAGTTTGGGACAGGCGGACACCGGGGAGCTGTTTTTT	CASSLGQADTGELFF
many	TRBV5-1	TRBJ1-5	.	TGCGCCAGCAGCTCGGACGGAAATTTCAATCAGCCCCAGCATTTT	CASSSDGNFNQPQHF
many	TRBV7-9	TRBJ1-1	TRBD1	TGTGCCAGCAGCATCCGGACAGGGCTGAACACTGAAGCTTTCTTT	CASSIRTGLNTEAFF
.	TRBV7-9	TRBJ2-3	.	TGTGCCAGCAGCTTAGGGTCCGTCCGCACAGATACGCAGTATTTT	CASSLGSVRTDTQYF
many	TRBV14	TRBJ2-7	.	TGTGCCAGCAGCCAAGACAGCCCGATCGAGCAGTACTTC	CASSQDSPIEQYF
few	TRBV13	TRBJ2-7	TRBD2	TGTGCCAGCAGCTTAGGTCGAACTAGCGGGATTGACTACGAGCAGTACTTC	CASSLGRTSGIDYEQYF